This TCR beta chain was found in a study of PD-L1 blockade in urothelial cancer. Across the study: Tumors had a median of 1,402 T cells. Study conclusions and caveats: Durable-benefit cases showed more tumor-associated blood clone expansion at 3 weeks.

Remarks on this clone: The antigen is unknown.

The CDR3 is 12 residues long. V dropped 6 bases and J dropped 5 bases, with 8 bases sitting between them. Per germline, CDR1 LNHDA and CDR2 SQIVND (reference sequence). Quantification of FFPE tumor DNA relied on amplified housekeeping genes. Only in-frame clones appear in the TCRdb table, and some are missing; sequencing was by immunoSEQ multiplex PCR. The sample yields just over 35,000 clones, roughly 36% seen once. The sequenced sample was tumor tissue, obtained before atezolizumab (anti-PD-L1) treatment. This clonotype originated in a man aged 55-75 years with urothelial cancer. The chain joins TRBV19 to TRBJ1-5; D perhaps matches TRBD1 (5 bases). Here the CDR3 DNA reads TGTGCCAGTAGAGGGGTTCATCAGCCCCAGCATTTT. As protein: CASRGVHQPQHF.